The 23 T cell receptor beta chains in this list originate from one sample, sequenced in a study of T cells in Graves' hyperthyroidism and ophthalmopathy. Authors of the study amplified TCR beta CDR3 regions from RNA transcripts. TCR CDR3 regions were first amplified by RT-PCR with HTBI primers. TCRdb analysed the multiplex PCR reads with MiXCR anew, one entry per CDR3 protein. The repertoire holds about 200,000 distinct CDR3 sequences, 17% seen once, with about 56% in the top ten. The sample taken for sequencing was blood. The source of these receptors is a woman between 50 and 59 years old with Graves' hyperthyroidism.

This clonotype was seen many times. The genes are TRBV6-5 and TRBJ1-2; D is unclear. V lost 0 bases and J 3 bases, leaving 11 bases between the germline ends. CDR1 is MNHEY and CDR2 is SVGAGI in the germline V gene. The CDR3 is 15 amino acids. The CDR3 region has the DNA TGTGCCAGCAGTTACTCGGTAGGAGGAGACTATGGCTACACCTTC. Translation: CASSYSVGGDYGYTF.

The V and J genes are TRBV18 and TRBJ2-3; no clear D gene. Trimming cost V 2 bases and J 2 bases, with 5 bases left between them. In germline, CDR1 is KGHSH, CDR2 LQKENI. The CDR3 loop spans 13 amino acids. CDR3 sequence: CASSPGDTDTQYF. The CDR3 nucleotides are TGTGCCAGCTCACCAGGAGACACAGATACGCAGTATTTT.

Many counts were recorded for this clonotype. The V and J genes are TRBV12-3 or TRBV12-4 and TRBJ1-1; D gene unclear. CDR3 length: 13 amino acids. V was shortened by 0 bases and J by 4 bases, with 6 bases between the two germline ends. CDR3 in amino acids: CASSLAWSTEAFF. Here the CDR3 DNA reads TGTGCCAGCAGTTTAGCTTGGAGCACTGAAGCTTTCTTT.

The chain is built from TRBV10-2 and TRBJ1-3, with D perhaps TRBD1 (5 bases). With 6 bases removed from V and 7 bases from J, the gap between germline ends came to 16 bases. Looked up from germline, CDR1 is WSHSY and CDR2 is SAAADI. This CDR3 comprises 14 residues. The CDR3 spells CASRTTAIGNTIYF. CDR3 sequence (DNA): TGCGCCAGCAGGACGACAGCTATAGGGAACACCATATATTTT.

This clonotype was counted at least ten times. V is TRBV3-1 and J is TRBJ1-2; D perhaps matches TRBD1 (6 bases). The CDR3 extends over 13 amino acids. The V and J ends lost 3 bases and 7 bases respectively, with 12 bases between them. CDR1 is LGHDT and CDR2 is YNNKEL in the germline V gene (reference sequence). The CDR3 protein is CASSQTGGVGYTF. The CDR3, as DNA: TGTGCCAGCAGCCAGACAGGTGGGGTTGGCTACACCTTC.

The chain employs TRBV2 and TRBJ2-7, with 8 positions matching TRBD1. Trimming at V came to 1 base and at J to 2 bases, leaving 4 bases not matched to a gene. CDR3 size: 15 residues. CDR1 and CDR2 from the germline V gene are SNHLY and FYNNEI. The CDR3 nucleotides are TGTGCCAGCAGTGAAGGGGGGGACAGGACCTACGAGCAGTACTTC. It translates to CASSEGGDRTYEQYF.

This clonotype has just a few counts. This chain links TRBV27 with TRBJ2-1, with a weak D call TRBD2 (6 bases). Germline CDR1 and CDR2: MNHEY and SMNVEV (reference sequence). This CDR3 comprises 15 residues. V gave up 7 bases and J gave up 9 bases, with 22 bases separating them. CDR3 in DNA: TGTGCCAGCACCCCGGCTAGGTCAGGGAGGCCTGAGCAGTTCTTC. Protein product: CASTPARSGRPEQFF.

This clonotype was counted ten times or more. V usage is TRBV7-3 and J usage is TRBJ2-1; 9 nucleotides line up with TRBD2. The CDR3 consists of 17 residues. V lost 5 bases and J lost 7; bases outside the gene matches: 15. CDR1 is SGHTA and CDR2 is FQGTGA in the germline V gene. CDR3 DNA sequence: TGTGCCAGCAGCCTATCCTCGGGGCGGGGGGGGAAAAATGAGCAGTTCTTC. Translating it yields CASSLSSGRGGKNEQFF.

This rearrangement joins TRBV9 to TRBJ2-3; D assignment may be TRBD1 or TRBD2 (5 bases each). Germline CDR1 SGDLS, CDR2 YYNGEE. This CDR3 is 13 amino acids long. The germline V and J ends were trimmed by 4 bases and 4 bases, with 10 bases remaining between them. The CDR3 DNA follows: TGTGCCAGCAGCCCCGGGACCGCAGATACGCAGTATTTT. It specifies CASSPGTADTQYF.

DNA of the CDR3: TGTGCCAGCAGCATCACGGCATCTAATGAAAAACTGTTTTTT. Translation: CASSITASNEKLFF. This sequence joins TRBV2 and TRBJ1-4; D remains unclear. CDR1 is SNHLY and CDR2 is FYNNEI in the germline V gene. Trimming cost V 6 bases and J 3 bases, with 11 bases left between them. This CDR3 region has 14 residues.

This clonotype was detected ten times or more. The chain recombines TRBV6-5 with TRBJ1-2; D uncertain. Germline assignment: CDR1 MNHEY and CDR2 SVGAGI. The CDR3 totals 13 residues. Trimming took off 0 bases at V and 3 bases at J, with 5 bases between the two ends. CDR3 protein: CASSYSADYGYTF. In DNA form, the CDR3 reads TGTGCCAGCAGTTACTCTGCTGACTATGGCTACACCTTC.

This clonotype was seen many times. This CDR3 reads CASSLSLPGTSGSNEQFF. In DNA, the CDR3 is TGTGCCAGCAGCTTATCTCTTCCCGGGACTAGCGGGAGTAATGAGCAGTTCTTC. This chain connects TRBV7-3 to TRBJ2-1, with TRBD2 matching 14 bases. Looked up from germline, CDR1 is SGHTA and CDR2 is FQGTGA. The CDR3 loop spans 18 amino acids. V lost 2 bases to trimming and J lost 7 bases; unmatched junction nucleotides: 10.

The J gene is TRBJ2-1, the V gene TRBV18, with D perhaps TRBD1 (7 bases). Trimming took 4 bases from V and 4 from J, leaving 26 bases between them. CDR1 is KGHSH and CDR2 is LQKENI in the germline V gene. The CDR3 spans 19 residues. For the CDR3, the DNA is TGTGCCAGCTCACAACTGCCCTTGGGGGCGGGACAGTCTTACAATGAGCAGTTCTTC. Translated: CASSQLPLGAGQSYNEQFF.

A note on this clonotype: One end of the junction does not line up with germline, which may come from a read error. Here the CDR3 DNA reads TGTGCCAGCTCACCACAGCCGACAGGGAGTGGAAGCACCATATATTTT. Protein sequence: CASSPQPTGSGSTIYF. The chain recombines TRBV18 with TRBJ1-3, with 7 bases that match TRBD1. Germline assignment: CDR1 KGHSH and CDR2 LQKENI. The CDR3 is 16 amino acids.

This chain links TRBV6-1 with TRBJ1-3; weak D call: TRBD1 (5 bases). This CDR3 has 16 residues. The germline V and J ends were trimmed by 6 bases and 3 bases, with 18 bases remaining between them. Germline lookup yields CDR1 MNHNS and CDR2 SASEGT. The CDR3 DNA sequence: TGTGCCAGCAGCCTTGGGGGGGGATCGCTTGGAAACACCATATATTTT. It encodes CASSLGGGSLGNTIYF.

A remark on this clonotype: Given the absence of the conserved phenylalanine or tryptophan at the CDR3 end, a read error is likely. J is TRBJ1-3 and V is TRBV7-6, with 7 bases that match TRBD1. Trimming at V came to 5 bases and at J to 4 bases, leaving 14 bases not matched to a gene. The CDR3 loop spans 17 amino acids. Germline V gives CDR1 SGHVS, CDR2 FNYEAQ. CDR3 DNA: TGTGCCAGCAGCGGAAATCCGGGACAGTGGATCGGAAACACCATATATTCT. Protein sequence: CASSGNPGQWIGNTIYS.

This clonotype was recorded many times. The chain carries TRBV15 and TRBJ2-3; D perhaps matches TRBD1 (5 bases). The CDR3 is made up of 15 amino acids. Looked up from germline, CDR1 is LNHNV and CDR2 is YYDKDF (reference sequence). V gave up 6 bases and J gave up 2 bases, with 15 bases separating them. The CDR3 sequence: CATRPGRAYTDTQYF. Here the CDR3 DNA reads TGTGCCACCAGACCCGGCAGGGCCTACACAGATACGCAGTATTTT.

This clonotype was observed at least ten times. The genes are TRBV7-9 and TRBJ2-1, with 10 bases lining up with TRBD2. The germline CDR1 and CDR2 sequences are SEHNR and FQNEAQ (reference sequence). The trim removed 4 bases at V and 4 bases at J, leaving 7 bases unmatched. There are 16 residues in the CDR3. DNA for the CDR3: TGTGCCAGCAGCTACCCCGGGACTAGCGAGTACAATGAGCAGTTCTTC. Translation: CASSYPGTSEYNEQFF.

This clonotype came up many times. The chain combines TRBV20-1 with TRBJ2-1; 10 positions match TRBD2. CDR1 and CDR2 (germline): DFQATT, SNEGSKA (reference sequence). V was pared by 1 base and J by 10 bases, with 10 bases of the junction left unmatched. The CDR3 covers 15 residues. In DNA, the CDR3 is TGCAGTGCTAGAGGGCCTAGCGGGAGTTTCCCCGAGCAGTTCTTC. Encoded protein: CSARGPSGSFPEQFF.

A few counts support this clonotype. The chain links TRBV6-2 or TRBV6-3 to TRBJ1-2, with 9 bases identical to TRBD1. From germline, CDR1 is MNHEY and CDR2 SVGEGT. Losses at the gene ends were 6 bases for V and 7 bases for J; bases not matched to a gene: 12. The CDR3 consists of 15 residues. The CDR3: CASSPPGQGRGGYTF. DNA of the CDR3: TGTGCCAGCAGCCCGCCGGGACAGGGAAGAGGTGGCTACACCTTC.

This clonotype was observed many times. This chain links TRBV29-1 with TRBJ2-2, with TRBD1 matching 8 bases. The junction had 6 bases not matched to a gene; V was cut back by 7 bases and J by 5 bases. This CDR3 contains 13 residues. Germline V gene lookup returns CDR1 SQVTM and CDR2 ANQGSEA. The CDR3 DNA reads as TGCAGCGGGACAGGGATAGGAACCGGGGAGCTGTTTTTT. Translated, it gives CSGTGIGTGELFF.

This clonotype was recorded many times. The chain recombines TRBV5-4 with TRBJ2-3; unclear D gene. The CDR3 contains 15 residues. Trimming shortened V by 0 bases and J by 0 bases, and 8 bases separated the two germline ends. Germline assignment: CDR1 SGHNT and CDR2 YYREEE (reference sequence). CDR3 sequence reads: CASSLGGDSTDTQYF. CDR3 nucleotide sequence: TGTGCCAGCAGCTTGGGAGGAGACAGCACAGATACGCAGTATTTT.

In this sample, this clonotype turned up once. V and J are TRBV30 and TRBJ2-1, with 12 bases lining up with TRBD2. The V segment lost 3 bases and the J segment 5 bases; nucleotides outside the gene matches: 11. Germline CDR1 and CDR2: GTSNPN and SVGIG (reference sequence). This CDR3 has 17 amino acids. The CDR3 region is CAWRATSGRDGDNEQFF. The CDR3 nucleotides read TGTGCCTGGAGAGCGACTAGCGGGAGAGATGGGGACAATGAGCAGTTCTTC.